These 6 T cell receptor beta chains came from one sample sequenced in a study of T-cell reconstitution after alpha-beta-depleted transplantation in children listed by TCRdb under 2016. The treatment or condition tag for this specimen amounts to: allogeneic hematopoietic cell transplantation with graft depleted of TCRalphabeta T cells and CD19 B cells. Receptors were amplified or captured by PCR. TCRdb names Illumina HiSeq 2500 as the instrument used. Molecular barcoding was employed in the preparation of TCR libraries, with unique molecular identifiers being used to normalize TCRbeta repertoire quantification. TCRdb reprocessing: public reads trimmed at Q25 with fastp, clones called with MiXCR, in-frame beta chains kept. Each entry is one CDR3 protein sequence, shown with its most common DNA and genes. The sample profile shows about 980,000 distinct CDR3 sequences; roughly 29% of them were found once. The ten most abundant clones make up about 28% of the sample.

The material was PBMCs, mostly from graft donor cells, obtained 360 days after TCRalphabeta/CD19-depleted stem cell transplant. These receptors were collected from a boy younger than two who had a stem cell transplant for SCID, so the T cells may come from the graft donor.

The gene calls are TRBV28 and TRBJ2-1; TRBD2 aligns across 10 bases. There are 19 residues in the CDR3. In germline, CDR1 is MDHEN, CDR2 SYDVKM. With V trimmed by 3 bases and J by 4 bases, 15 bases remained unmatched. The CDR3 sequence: CASSFPLRLAGAMYNEQFF. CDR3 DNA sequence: TGTGCCAGCAGTTTTCCCCTGAGACTAGCGGGCGCGATGTACAATGAGCAGTTCTTC.

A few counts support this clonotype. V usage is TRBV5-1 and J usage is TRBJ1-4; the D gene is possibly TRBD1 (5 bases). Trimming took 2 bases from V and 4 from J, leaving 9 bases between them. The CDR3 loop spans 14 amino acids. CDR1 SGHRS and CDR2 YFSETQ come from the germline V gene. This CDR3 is CASSFDQGNEKLFF. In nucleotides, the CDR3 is TGCGCCAGCAGCTTCGATCAGGGTAATGAAAAACTGTTTTTT.

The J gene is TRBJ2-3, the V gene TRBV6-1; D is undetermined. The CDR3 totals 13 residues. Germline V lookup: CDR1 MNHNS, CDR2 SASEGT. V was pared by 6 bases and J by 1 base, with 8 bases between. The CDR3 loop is CASRWDGTDTQYF. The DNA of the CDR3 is TGTGCCAGCAGATGGGATGGCACAGATACGCAGTATTTT.

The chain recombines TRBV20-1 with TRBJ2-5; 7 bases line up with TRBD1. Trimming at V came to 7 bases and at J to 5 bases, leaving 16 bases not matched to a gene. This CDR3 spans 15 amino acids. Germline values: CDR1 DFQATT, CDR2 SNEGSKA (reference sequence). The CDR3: CSGGTAGGKQETQYF. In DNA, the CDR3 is TGCAGTGGGGGGACGGCAGGGGGTAAACAGGAGACCCAGTACTTC.

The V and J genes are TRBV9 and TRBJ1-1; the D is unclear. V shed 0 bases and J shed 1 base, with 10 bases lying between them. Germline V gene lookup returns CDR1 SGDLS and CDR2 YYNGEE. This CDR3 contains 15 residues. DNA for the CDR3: TGTGCCAGCAGCGTAGGTGCGGGAACGAACACTGAAGCTTTCTTT. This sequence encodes CASSVGAGTNTEAFF.

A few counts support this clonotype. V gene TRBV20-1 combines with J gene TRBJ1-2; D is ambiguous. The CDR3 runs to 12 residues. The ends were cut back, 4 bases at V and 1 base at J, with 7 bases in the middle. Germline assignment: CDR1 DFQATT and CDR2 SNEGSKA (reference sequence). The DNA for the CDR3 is TGCAGTGCTACCGGGTATAACTATGGCTACACCTTC. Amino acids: CSATGYNYGYTF.